Listed below are T cell receptor beta chains from one sample, sequenced in a study of blood T cell repertoires in COVID-19. Here immunoSEQ multiplex PCR was the method, and the copy in TCRdb shows in-frame clones only, minus some. Here the sample spans fewer than 200,000 clones, over 80% being singletons. Sequencing was performed on peripheral blood. Receptors were obtained from a man younger than 40 with COVID-19, enrolled during active disease. Each CDR3 is given with its conserved first and last residue. A clone size is listed for some rows: how often the clone was seen (once, few, many), or a class if it is expanded.

j_call v_call clone_size cdr3_aa
TRBJ2-1 TRBV7-3 . CASSLPGVPRNEQFF
TRBJ1-5 TRBV19 . CATRTDRNQPQHF
TRBJ2-3 TRBV24-1 . CATSDSPGTPGGTDTQYF
TRBJ2-7 TRBV9 . CASSVGTGAYEQYF
TRBJ2-3 TRBV7-2 . CASSLVWTGVEDTQYF
TRBJ1-5 TRBV28 . CASRRPGTVIGGAQHF
TRBJ1-4 TRBV5-8 . CASSLEVARGEKLFF
TRBJ2-7 TRBV4-1 . CASSQEWSAAYEQYF
TRBJ2-1 TRBV2 . CASSGSLLVGSYNEQFF
TRBJ1-2 TRBV10-3 few CAISDRWAGPKDYGYTF
TRBJ2-6 TRBV19 . CASSTWTGTGANVLTF
TRBJ2-1 TRBV6-2/TRBV6-3 . CASSYPTSAGVAYNEQFF
TRBJ2-2 TRBV6-5 . CASSYLSRGGGELFF
TRBJ2-5 TRBV12-3/TRBV12-4 . CASSGTVEETQYF
TRBJ2-1 TRBV10-3 . CATGAGADNEQFF
TRBJ2-2 TRBV11-2 once CASSLIGGGLRSTGELFF
TRBJ2-7 TRBV18 . CASSLQNTGSSYEQYF
TRBJ2-1 TRBV5-5 . CASSLGGTGGVNEQFF
TRBJ1-1 TRBV3-1/TRBV3-2 once CASSQDEGAWVGEAFF
TRBJ1-1 TRBV7-8 . CASTKQGNTEAFF
TRBJ2-2 TRBV7-6 . CASSLVSSGRVNTGELFF
TRBJ1-5 TRBV7-9 . CATHRDTVNQPQHF
TRBJ2-3 TRBV5-1 . CASSPGLAGETTQYF
TRBJ2-2 TRBV30 . CAWSVVEFGELFF
TRBJ1-5 TRBV5-6 . CASSGSGWEPQHF
TRBJ1-4 TRBV11-2 . CASSSNDRGSWEKLFF
TRBJ1-3 TRBV3-1/TRBV3-2 . CASSFGTGNTIYF
TRBJ2-2 TRBV7-9 . CASSLLQYTGELFF
TRBJ2-5 TRBV9 . CASSVAGGQQETQYF
TRBJ2-5 TRBV9 . CASSATGGRETQYF
TRBJ1-6 TRBV30 once CAWTDGRGNSPLHF
TRBJ1-6 TRBV5-1 . CASSLAGRGSPLHF
TRBJ2-7 TRBV5-4 . CASSWDRGNYEQYF
TRBJ2-3 TRBV9 . CASSAQTKTGRRGTDTQYF
TRBJ1-3 TRBV4-1 . CASSQDRTGARNTIYF
TRBJ2-3 TRBV29-1 . CSVAEGTQYF
TRBJ2-3 TRBV7-2 . CASSDIAGGRTDTQYF
TRBJ1-2 TRBV13 . CASSLRTGARYGYTF
TRBJ2-7 TRBV12-3/TRBV12-4 . CASSKGDRDEQYF
TRBJ2-7 TRBV29-1 . CSVILPGTESSYEQYF
TRBJ1-4 TRBV18 . CASSPDWSRANEKLFF
TRBJ1-2 TRBV5-6 . CASSSETVAYGYTF
TRBJ2-1 TRBV11-2 . CASSQRGRGSYNEQFF
TRBJ2-7 TRBV6-2/TRBV6-3 . CASSRPLDRISSYEQYF
TRBJ2-1 TRBV30 . CAWSPGVSYNEQFF
TRBJ2-7 TRBV7-2 . CASSLGSGGSSYEQYF
TRBJ2-7 TRBV7-2 . CASSLASPGLAGGISYEQYF
TRBJ1-2 TRBV4-1 . CASSQEPEGANYGYTF
TRBJ2-1 TRBV27 . CASSQDSPGYNEQFF
TRBJ1-1 TRBV19 . CASSIGEITEAFF
TRBJ2-7 TRBV9 . CASSPPYSYEQYF
TRBJ1-3 TRBV15 . CATSRVGGAGNTIYF
TRBJ2-1 TRBV3-1/TRBV3-2 . CASSQVSREQFF
TRBJ2-1 TRBV7-9 . CASSSSPGEGQYNEQFF
TRBJ2-1 TRBV5-4 . CASSLIVDEQFF
TRBJ1-6 TRBV5-1 . CASSLEGVSPLHF
TRBJ2-3 TRBV3-1/TRBV3-2 . CASRAYIGDRPSTDTQYF
TRBJ2-3 TRBV24-1 few CAAGLAGGPGTDTQYF
TRBJ2-2 TRBV6-6 . CASSYPTGSNTGELFF